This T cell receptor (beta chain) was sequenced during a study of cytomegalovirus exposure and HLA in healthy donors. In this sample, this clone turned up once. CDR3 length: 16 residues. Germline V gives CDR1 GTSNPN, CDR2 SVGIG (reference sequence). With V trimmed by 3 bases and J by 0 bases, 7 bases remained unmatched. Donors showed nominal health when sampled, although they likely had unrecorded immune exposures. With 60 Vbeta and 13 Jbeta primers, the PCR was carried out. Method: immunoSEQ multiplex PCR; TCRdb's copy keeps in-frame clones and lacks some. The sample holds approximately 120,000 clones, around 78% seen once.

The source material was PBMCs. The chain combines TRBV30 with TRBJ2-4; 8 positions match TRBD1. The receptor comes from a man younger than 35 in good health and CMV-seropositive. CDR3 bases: TGTGCCTGGAGCCGAAAACAGGGGGGAGCCAAAAACATTCAGTACTTC. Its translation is CAWSRKQGGAKNIQYF.